Presented here are 21 T cell receptor beta chains from one specimen sequenced in a study of T cell responses to AZD1222 COVID-19 vaccine. Data came from immunoSEQ multiplex PCR; TCRdb stores just in-frame clones and leaves some out. Counted here are 45,000 to 60,000 clones, 86% occurring once; the ten biggest clones make up around 15%. Here the sequenced sample was peripheral blood, taken on day 0 of AZD1222 vaccination. The source of these receptors is an adult in good health.

V gene TRBV3-1 (or the pseudogene TRBV3-2) combines with J gene TRBJ1-2, with D unclear. V was cut by 0 bases and J by 8 bases, with 13 bases left in between. Germline V gives CDR1 LGHDT, CDR2 YNNKEL (reference sequence). The CDR3 spans 14 residues. The CDR3 bases are TGTGCCAGCAGCCAAGAAAGAGGGTCGGGAGGCTACACCTTC. It specifies CASSQERGSGGYTF.

DNA of the CDR3: TGCAGCGCTTCCACGAGCTCCTACGAGCAGTACTTC. Translating gives CSASTSSYEQYF. This chain links TRBV29-1 with TRBJ2-7; D unclear. In germline, CDR1 is SQVTM, CDR2 ANQGSEA. The CDR3 sequence is 12 residues long. Deletions cut 7 bases from V and 0 bases from J, with 10 bases between.

The gene calls are TRBV5-4 and TRBJ2-2; perhaps TRBD1 as D (6 bases). V lost 4 bases and J 6 bases, leaving 19 bases between the germline ends. Per the germline V gene, CDR1 is SGHNT and CDR2 is YYREEE (reference sequence). This CDR3 is built from 16 residues. CDR3 nucleotide sequence: TGTGCCAGCAGCCCTCAGGCAGGGGCTGGAGCCGGGGAGCTGTTTTTT. Translated: CASSPQAGAGAGELFF. Variable domain in full (rest from reference TRBV5-4 and TRBJ2-2): ETGVTQSPTHLIKTRGQQVTLRCSSQSGHNTVSWYQQALGQGPQFIFQYYREEENGRGNFPPRFSGLQFPNYSSELNVNALELDDSALYLCASSPQAGAGAGELFFGEGSRLTVL.

The chain carries TRBV5-1 and TRBJ1-2, with 9 bases lining up with TRBD1. Losses at the gene ends were 0 bases for V and 3 bases for J; bases not matched to a gene: 3. CDR3 length: 15 amino acids. Germline CDR1 reads SGHRS; CDR2 reads YFSETQ. As DNA, the CDR3 is TGCGCCAGCAGCTTGGGACAGGGGGACTACTATGGCTACACCTTC. Amino acids: CASSLGQGDYYGYTF.

The chain recombines TRBV7-8 with TRBJ1-1, with D possibly matching TRBD1 (6 bases). The length of the CDR3 is 17 residues. Trimming removed 2 bases at V and 1 base at J, with 17 bases between. Germline CDR1 and CDR2: SGHVS and FQNEAQ. The CDR3 region is CASSLTGRGVKNTEAFF. The CDR3, as DNA: TGTGCCAGCAGCTTAACCGGTAGGGGGGTAAAGAACACTGAAGCTTTCTTT.

The chain combines TRBV21-1 with TRBJ1-3; TRBD1 is taken as the D call from the table, unchecked against the DNA. TRBV21-1 is a pseudogene locus. The CDR3 consists of 14 residues. CDR3 region: CASQTGSSGNTIYF. CDR3 DNA sequence: TGTGCCAGTCAAACAGGGAGCTCTGGAAACACCATATATTTT.

The chain has TRBV7-6 and TRBJ1-5, with TRBD1 identical over 8 bases. The CDR3 is 17 residues long. The junction had 7 bases not matched to a gene; V was cut back by 1 base and J by 2 bases. The germline V gene has CDR1 SGHVS and CDR2 FNYEAQ. CDR3 DNA: TGTGCCAGCAGCTTAGGATTGGGGACAGGAGGCAATCAGCCCCAGCATTTT. The encoded protein is CASSLGLGTGGNQPQHF.

This clone has only one observation. The chain uses TRBV3-1 (or the pseudogene TRBV3-2) and TRBJ1-4, with TRBD1 as a possible D gene (5 bases). Per the germline V gene, CDR1 is LGHDT and CDR2 is YNNKEL (reference sequence). V was cut by 2 bases and J by 8 bases, with 12 bases left in between. The CDR3 spans 14 residues. The CDR3 coding sequence is TGTGCCAGCAGCCAACGGGGCGGGGAGGAAAAACTGTTTTTT. Its protein is CASSQRGGEEKLFF.

The chain is built from TRBV5-1 and TRBJ2-7, with D possibly being TRBD1 (6 bases). The CDR3 spans 14 residues. The germline V gene has CDR1 SGHRS and CDR2 YFSETQ. The ends were cut back, 4 bases at V and 2 bases at J, with 13 bases in the middle. As DNA, the CDR3 is TGCGCCAGCAGCGCCCAGGGACAAACCTACGAGCAGTACTTC. Translating gives CASSAQGQTYEQYF.

This chain joins TRBV5-8 and TRBJ2-7; D possibly uses TRBD1 or TRBD2 (6 bases each). V gave up 4 bases and J gave up 3 bases, with 14 bases separating them. This CDR3 comprises 14 residues. Germline-derived CDR1 and CDR2 are SGHTS and YDEGEE. The CDR3 is CASSPGDTSYEQYF. DNA for the CDR3: TGTGCCAGCAGCCCGGGGGACACCAGCTACGAGCAGTACTTC. The full variable domain, with the rest looked up from reference TRBV5-8 and TRBJ2-7, is EAGVTQSPTHLIKTRGQQATLRCSPISGHTSVYWYQQALGLGLQFLLWYDEGEERNRGNFPPRFSGRQFPNYSSELNVNALELEDSALYLCASSPGDTSYEQYFGPGTRLTVT.

This clone has a single count. This chain joins TRBV9 and TRBJ1-1; D uncertain. The CDR3 loop spans 13 amino acids. V was shortened by 2 bases and J by 1 base, with 6 bases between the two germline ends. The germline V gene encodes CDR1 SGDLS and CDR2 YYNGEE. The CDR3 DNA sequence: TGTGCCAGCAGCGTGCAGTCGAACACTGAAGCTTTCTTT. Its translation is CASSVQSNTEAFF.

In DNA form, the CDR3 reads TGCAGCGTCGCCTTCCAGGGGGAAAAACTGTTTTTT. It codes for CSVAFQGEKLFF. V usage is TRBV29-1 and J usage is TRBJ1-4; D may be TRBD1 (6 bases). This CDR3 region has 12 residues. Trimming pared 6 bases from V and 8 bases from J, leaving 13 bases between. CDR1 and CDR2 from the germline V gene are SQVTM and ANQGSEA.

The chain joins TRBV19 to TRBJ1-4; the D is unclear. With 3 bases removed from V and 8 bases from J, the gap between germline ends came to 13 bases. Germline CDR1 is LNHDA and CDR2 is SQIVND (reference sequence). The CDR3 covers 14 residues. The CDR3 loop is CASSIQHKQEKLFF. CDR3 bases: TGTGCCAGTAGTATCCAGCACAAGCAAGAAAAACTGTTTTTT.

The V call is TRBV5-4, the J call TRBJ2-7; 8 nucleotides line up with TRBD1. The CDR3 has 15 amino acids. From germline, CDR1 is SGHNT and CDR2 YYREEE (reference sequence). J was trimmed by 7 bases and V by 0 bases; bases with no gene match: 9. CDR3 DNA: TGTGCCAGCAGCTTGGACCCCGGACAGGGTGATGAGCAGTACTTC. Translating it yields CASSLDPGQGDEQYF.

This sequence joins TRBV6-5 and TRBJ2-1; 9 nucleotides match TRBD2. The germline V gene has CDR1 MNHEY and CDR2 SVGAGI. This CDR3 comprises 14 residues. The junction had 7 bases not matched to a gene; V was cut back by 6 bases and J by 7 bases. CDR3 nucleotide sequence: TGTGCCAGCAGGACACTAGCGGGCCCAAATGAGCAGTTCTTC. It translates to CASRTLAGPNEQFF.

The chain employs TRBV6-6 and TRBJ1-2, with 7 bases aligning to TRBD1. This CDR3 is 12 amino acids long. Germline lookup yields CDR1 MNHNY and CDR2 SVGAGI (reference sequence). J lost 3 bases, V lost 6 bases, and 1 base had no gene match. CDR3 DNA sequence: TGTGCCAGCAGAACAGGGGACTATGGCTACACCTTC. The encoded protein is CASRTGDYGYTF.

V is TRBV6-5 and J is TRBJ2-7, with 9 bases aligning to TRBD1. The germline CDR1 and CDR2 sequences are MNHEY and SVGAGI. V lost 5 bases and J lost 13; bases outside the gene matches: 15. The CDR3 runs 14 residues. CDR3 region: CASSRTATGTGKYF. For the CDR3, the DNA is TGTGCCAGCAGTCGAACAGCGACCGGGACAGGGAAATACTTC.

The rearrangement uses TRBV2 and TRBJ2-6; maybe TRBD1 (5 bases). This CDR3 is built from 15 residues. From germline, CDR1 is SNHLY and CDR2 FYNNEI. V was cut by 7 bases and J by 0 bases, with 10 bases left in between. The CDR3 nucleotides read TGTGCCAGCACCAGACAGAGCTCTGGGGCCAACGTCCTGACTTTC. It yields the protein CASTRQSSGANVLTF.

For the CDR3, the DNA is TGTGCCAGCAGCCGCGGGACTAGCGTTACTAATGAGCAGTTCTTC. It encodes CASSRGTSVTNEQFF. The rearrangement joins TRBV3-1 (or the pseudogene TRBV3-2) to TRBJ2-1; 10 positions agree with TRBD2. Germline V gene data show CDR1 as LGHDT and CDR2 as YNNKEL (reference sequence). The V gene end was trimmed by 4 bases and the J gene end by 7 bases; junction bases not matched to a gene: 7. The CDR3 length is 15 residues.

The chain employs TRBV28 and TRBJ1-5, with D perhaps matching TRBD1 (5 bases). Germline loops: CDR1 MDHEN, CDR2 SYDVKM. The CDR3 covers 15 residues. Trimming took off 11 bases at V and 6 bases at J, with 23 bases between the two ends. The CDR3 sequence: CAGRSLGETGQPQHF. The DNA for the CDR3 is TGTGCCGGCCGTTCGTTAGGGGAAACGGGTCAGCCCCAGCATTTT.

V and J are TRBV3-1 (or the pseudogene TRBV3-2) and TRBJ1-2; the D is unclear. Trimming shortened V by 4 bases and J by 8 bases, and 17 bases separated the two germline ends. The CDR3 totals 14 residues. Germline V lookup: CDR1 LGHDT, CDR2 YNNKEL (reference sequence). The CDR3 sequence is CASSPLPVPWGYTF. CDR3 nucleotide sequence: TGTGCCAGCAGCCCTTTACCTGTCCCCTGGGGCTACACCTTC.